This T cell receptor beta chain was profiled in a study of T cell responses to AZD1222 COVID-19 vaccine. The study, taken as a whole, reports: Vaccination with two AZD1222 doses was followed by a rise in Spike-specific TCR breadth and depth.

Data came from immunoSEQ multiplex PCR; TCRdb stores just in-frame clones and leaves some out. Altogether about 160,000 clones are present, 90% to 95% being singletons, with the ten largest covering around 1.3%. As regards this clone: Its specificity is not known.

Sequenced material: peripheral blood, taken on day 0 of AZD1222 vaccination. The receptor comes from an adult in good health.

CDR3 DNA sequence: TGTGCCAGCTCACCAGAATCAGTCGCGGCGGTATATAATTCACCCCTCCACTTT. Its protein product is CASSPESVAAVYNSPLHF. This chain connects TRBV18 to TRBJ1-6; D not certain. The germline V gene encodes CDR1 KGHSH and CDR2 LQKENI. This CDR3 contains 18 residues. V lost 2 bases to trimming and J lost 4 bases, with 18 bases between them. The full variable domain, rest sourced from reference TRBV18 and TRBJ1-6, is NAGVMQNPRHLVRRRGQEARLRCSPMKGHSHVYWYRQLPEEGLKFMVYLQKENIIDESGMPKERFSAEFPKEGPSILRIQQVVRGDSAAYFCASSPESVAAVYNSPLHFGNGTRLTVT.